One and the same sample provided the 9 T cell receptor beta chains below, sequenced in a study of identical twins. TCRdb itself ran the 5' RACE reads through MiXCR, one entry per CDR3 protein. Of around 550,000 distinct CDR3 sequences in the sample, 12% to 15% were seen once. These sequences were also reported in another study, on yellow fever vaccine responses in identical twins.

The sample was CD4+ T cells sorted from blood. These receptors all stem from a woman in her late teens or twenties in good health.

This clonotype was found a few times. This rearrangement joins TRBV24-1 to TRBJ2-1; TRBD2 matches 9 bases. V shed 0 bases, J shed 8 bases, and the junction held 7 bases outside the gene matches. The CDR3 is made up of 16 amino acids. CDR1 is KGHDR, CDR2 SFDVKD, per germline. In DNA form, the CDR3 reads TGTGCCACCAGTGATTTGGCGGCGGGAGGGCCCCATGAGCAGTTCTTC. This sequence encodes CATSDLAAGGPHEQFF.

The chain is built from TRBV27 and TRBJ2-7; 14 nucleotides match TRBD2. V lost 6 bases and J lost 6; bases outside the gene matches: 7. This CDR3 spans 15 amino acids. Germline assignment: CDR1 MNHEY and CDR2 SMNVEV (reference sequence). Here the CDR3 reads CASSMGLAGVSEQYF. In nucleotides, the CDR3 is TGTGCCAGCAGCATGGGACTAGCGGGAGTCTCCGAGCAGTACTTC.

J is TRBJ2-7 and V is TRBV12-3 or TRBV12-4, with 9 bases identical to TRBD2. V shed 5 bases, J shed 3 bases, and the junction held 8 bases outside the gene matches. There are 15 residues in the CDR3. The CDR3 loop is CASSPRTSGYYEQYF. In DNA form, the CDR3 reads TGTGCCAGCAGTCCCCGTACTAGCGGGTACTACGAGCAGTACTTC.

This chain joins TRBV7-3 and TRBJ2-2; 8 positions agree with TRBD2. CDR1 is SGHTA and CDR2 is FQGTGA in the germline V gene. This CDR3 spans 15 amino acids. J gave up 7 bases and V 5 bases, and 9 bases lay outside the gene matches. CDR3 sequence (DNA): TGTGCCAGCAGCCCCCGAAGCGGGAGTGTCGGGGAGCTGTTTTTT. Translation: CASSPRSGSVGELFF.

At least ten counts were recorded for this clonotype. This rearrangement joins TRBV25-1 to TRBJ1-5; weak D call: TRBD1 (6 bases). Per the germline V gene, CDR1 is MGHDK and CDR2 is SYGVNS. The CDR3 extends over 15 amino acids. The V end was cut by 8 bases, the J end by 1 base, with 15 bases between. The CDR3 spells CASSGAGASNQPQHF. The CDR3 DNA is TGTGCCAGCTCAGGGGCAGGGGCGAGCAATCAGCCCCAGCATTTT. Combining the CDR3 with reference TRBV25-1 and TRBJ1-5 gives the whole variable domain EADIYQTPRYLVIGTGKKITLECSQTMGHDKMYWYQQDPGMELHLIHYSYGVNSTEKGDLSSESTVSRIRTEHFPLTLESARPSHTSQYLCASSGAGASNQPQHFGDGTRLSIL.

This clonotype has more than one count but fewer than ten. V usage is TRBV4-2 and J usage is TRBJ2-7; the D gene is possibly TRBD2 (6 bases). There are 15 residues in the CDR3. The V gene's germline CDR1 is LGHNA and CDR2 YNFKEQ. Between the trimmed V and J ends, which lost 3 bases and 6 bases, there was a span of 18 bases. The CDR3 sequence is CASSHTAGSNSEQYF. CDR3 nucleotide sequence: TGTGCCAGCAGCCACACGGCGGGATCTAACTCCGAGCAGTACTTC.

This clonotype has more than one count but fewer than ten. The chain is built from TRBV9 and TRBJ1-1; a weak D match, TRBD1 (6 bases). Germline lookup yields CDR1 SGDLS and CDR2 YYNGEE. Deletions cut 3 bases from V and 1 base from J, with 13 bases between. The CDR3 loop spans 15 amino acids. The chain's CDR3 is CASSATGTPNTEAFF. The CDR3 DNA reads as TGTGCCAGCAGCGCCACCGGGACACCGAACACTGAAGCTTTCTTT. The full variable domain, with the rest looked up from reference TRBV9 and TRBJ1-1, is DSGVTQTPKHLITATGQRVTLRCSPRSGDLSVYWYQQSLDQGLQFLIQYYNGEERAKGNILERFSAQQFPDLHSELNLSSLELGDSALYFCASSATGTPNTEAFFGQGTRLTVV.

The V gene is TRBV28, the J gene TRBJ2-1, with D perhaps TRBD2 (5 bases). This CDR3 spans 12 amino acids. The V and J ends lost 3 bases and 12 bases respectively, with 12 bases between them. Germline lookup yields CDR1 MDHEN and CDR2 SYDVKM. CDR3 in DNA: TGTGCCAGCAGTTTTGGGGAGAAGGTGCAGTTCTTC. Protein: CASSFGEKVQFF.

This clonotype was seen a few times. The V and J genes are TRBV6-5 and TRBJ2-3; 7 nucleotides match TRBD2. The CDR3 extends over 16 amino acids. Germline loops: CDR1 MNHEY, CDR2 SVGAGI. Trimming cost V 4 bases and J 2 bases; bases outside gene matches: 9. CDR3 bases: TGTGCCAGCAGTTCGGCAGGAGCGGGATACACAGATACGCAGTATTTT. This encodes CASSSAGAGYTDTQYF.